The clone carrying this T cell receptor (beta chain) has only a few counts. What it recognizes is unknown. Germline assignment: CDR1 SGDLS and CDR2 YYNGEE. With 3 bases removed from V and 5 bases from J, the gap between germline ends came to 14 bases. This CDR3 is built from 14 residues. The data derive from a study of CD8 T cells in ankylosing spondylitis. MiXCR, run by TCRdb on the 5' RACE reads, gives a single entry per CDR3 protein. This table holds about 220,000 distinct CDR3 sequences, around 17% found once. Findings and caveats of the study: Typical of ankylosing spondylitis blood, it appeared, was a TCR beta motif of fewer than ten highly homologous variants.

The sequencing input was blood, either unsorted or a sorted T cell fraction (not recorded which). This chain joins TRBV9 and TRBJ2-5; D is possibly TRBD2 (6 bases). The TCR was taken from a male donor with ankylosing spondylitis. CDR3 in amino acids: CASSAALAMETQYF. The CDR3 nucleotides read TGTGCCAGCAGCGCGGCCCTAGCGATGGAGACCCAGTACTTC.